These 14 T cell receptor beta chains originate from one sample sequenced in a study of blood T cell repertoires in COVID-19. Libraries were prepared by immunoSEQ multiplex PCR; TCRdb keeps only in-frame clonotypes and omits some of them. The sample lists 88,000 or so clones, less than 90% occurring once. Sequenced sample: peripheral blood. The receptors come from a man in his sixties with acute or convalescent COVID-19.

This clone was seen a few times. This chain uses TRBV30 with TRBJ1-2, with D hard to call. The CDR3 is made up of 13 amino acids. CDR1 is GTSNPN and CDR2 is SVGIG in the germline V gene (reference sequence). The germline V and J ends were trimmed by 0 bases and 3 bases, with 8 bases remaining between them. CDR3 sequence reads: CAWSVSLYYGYTF. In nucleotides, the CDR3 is TGTGCCTGGAGTGTATCCTTATACTATGGCTACACCTTC.

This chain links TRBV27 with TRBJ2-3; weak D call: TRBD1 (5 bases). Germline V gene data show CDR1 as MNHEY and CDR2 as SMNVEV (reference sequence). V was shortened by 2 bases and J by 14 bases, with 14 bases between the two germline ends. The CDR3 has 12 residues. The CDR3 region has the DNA TGTGCCAGCAGTTTAAGGGCAGGGCCATTGTATTTT. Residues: CASSLRAGPLYF.

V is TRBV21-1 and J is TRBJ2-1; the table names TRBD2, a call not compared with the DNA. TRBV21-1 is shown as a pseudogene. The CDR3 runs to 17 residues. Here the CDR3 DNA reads TGTGCCAGCAGACCCCTGGGAGGGCGTGGGTGTGGAAATGAGCAGTTCTTC. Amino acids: CASRPLGGRGCGNEQFF.

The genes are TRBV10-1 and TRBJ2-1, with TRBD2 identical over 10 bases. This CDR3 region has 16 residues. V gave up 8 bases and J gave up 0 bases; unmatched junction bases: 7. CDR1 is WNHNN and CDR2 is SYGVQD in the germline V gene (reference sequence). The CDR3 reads CASSGTSASSYNEQFF. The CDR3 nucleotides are TGCGCCAGCTCGGGGACTAGCGCCTCCTCCTACAATGAGCAGTTCTTC.

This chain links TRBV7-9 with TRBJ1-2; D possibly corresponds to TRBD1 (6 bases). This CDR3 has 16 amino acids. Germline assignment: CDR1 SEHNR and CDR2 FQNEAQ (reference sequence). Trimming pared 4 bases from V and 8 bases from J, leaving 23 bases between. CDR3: CASSSPKGGGPVGYTF. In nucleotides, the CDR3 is TGTGCCAGCAGCTCCCCCAAAGGGGGGGGCCCGGTCGGCTACACCTTC.

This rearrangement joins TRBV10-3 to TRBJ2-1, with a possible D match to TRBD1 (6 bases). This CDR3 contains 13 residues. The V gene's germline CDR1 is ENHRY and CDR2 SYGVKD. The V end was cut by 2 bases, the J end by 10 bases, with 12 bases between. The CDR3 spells CAISELTGWEQFF. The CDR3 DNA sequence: TGTGCCATCAGTGAGCTGACAGGATGGGAGCAGTTCTTC.

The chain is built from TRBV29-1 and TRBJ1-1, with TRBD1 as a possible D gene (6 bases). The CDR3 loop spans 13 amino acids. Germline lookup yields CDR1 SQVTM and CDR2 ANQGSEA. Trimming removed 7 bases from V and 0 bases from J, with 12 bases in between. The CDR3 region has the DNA TGCAGCGGGACAGAAAACATGAACACTGAAGCTTTCTTT. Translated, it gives CSGTENMNTEAFF. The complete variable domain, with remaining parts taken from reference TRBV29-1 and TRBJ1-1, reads SAVISQKPSRDICQRGTSLTIQCQVDSQVTMMFWYRQQPGQSLTLIATANQGSEATYESGFVIDKFPISRPNLTFSTLTVSNMSPEDSSIYLCSGTENMNTEAFFGQGTRLTVV.

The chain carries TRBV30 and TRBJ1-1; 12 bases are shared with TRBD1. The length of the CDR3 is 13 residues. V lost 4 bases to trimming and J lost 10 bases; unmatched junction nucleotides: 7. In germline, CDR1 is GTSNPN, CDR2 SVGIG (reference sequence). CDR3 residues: CAWIPGQGARAFF. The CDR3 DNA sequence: TGTGCCTGGATCCCGGGACAGGGGGCTAGAGCTTTCTTT. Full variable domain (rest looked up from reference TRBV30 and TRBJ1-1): SQTIHQWPATLVQPVGSPLSLECTVEGTSNPNLYWYRQAAGRGLQLLFYSVGIGQISSEVPQNLSASRPQDRQFILSSKKLLLSDSGFYLCAWIPGQGARAFFGQGTRLTVV.

The CDR3 is CASSLGHGGELFF. In nucleotides, the CDR3 is TGTGCCAGCAGTTTAGGACACGGCGGGGAGCTGTTTTTT. The chain uses TRBV12-3 or TRBV12-4 and TRBJ2-2; D uncertain. This CDR3 contains 13 residues. V lost 1 base and J 7 bases, leaving 7 bases between the germline ends.

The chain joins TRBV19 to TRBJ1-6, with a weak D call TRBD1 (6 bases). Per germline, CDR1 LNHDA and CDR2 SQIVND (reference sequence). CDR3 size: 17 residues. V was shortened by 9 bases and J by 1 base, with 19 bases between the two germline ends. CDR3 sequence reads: CASHPTGFSSYNSPLHF. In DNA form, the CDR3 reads TGTGCCAGCCACCCGACAGGTTTTAGTTCCTATAATTCACCCCTCCACTTT.

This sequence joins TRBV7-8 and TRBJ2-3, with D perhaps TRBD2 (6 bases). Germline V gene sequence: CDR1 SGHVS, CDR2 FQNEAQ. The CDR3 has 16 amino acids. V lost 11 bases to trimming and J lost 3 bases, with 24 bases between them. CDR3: CACSLGGGWVTDTQYF. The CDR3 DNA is TGTGCCTGCTCCCTCGGGGGAGGTTGGGTAACAGATACGCAGTATTTT.

For the CDR3, the DNA is TGTGCCAGCAGCCAAGCAACCTCTCCCAGGGGTAGTGGAAACACCATATATTTT. Translating gives CASSQATSPRGSGNTIYF. The rearrangement uses TRBV3-1 (or the pseudogene TRBV3-2) and TRBJ1-3, with D possibly being TRBD1 (6 bases). From germline, CDR1 is LGHDT and CDR2 YNNKEL (reference sequence). The CDR3 length is 18 residues. V lost 1 base and J 3 bases, leaving 19 bases between the germline ends.

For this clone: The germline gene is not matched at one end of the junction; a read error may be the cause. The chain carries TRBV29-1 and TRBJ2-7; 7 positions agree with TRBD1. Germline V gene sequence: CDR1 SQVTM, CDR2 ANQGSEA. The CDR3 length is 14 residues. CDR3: CSSRGTSPSSEQYF. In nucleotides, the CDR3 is TGCAGCTCCAGGGGGACGTCCCCTTCCTCCGAGCAGTACTTC.

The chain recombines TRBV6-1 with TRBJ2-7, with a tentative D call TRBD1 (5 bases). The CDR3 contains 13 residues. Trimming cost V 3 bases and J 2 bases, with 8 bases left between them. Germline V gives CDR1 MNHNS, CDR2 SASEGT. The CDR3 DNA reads TGTGCCAGCAGTGATTTGGGGCCCTACGAGCAGTACTTC. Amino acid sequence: CASSDLGPYEQYF.